This T cell receptor beta chain was captured by sequencing in a study of blood T cell repertoires in COVID-19. Trimming removed 2 bases from V and 10 bases from J, with 11 bases in between. Germline-derived CDR1 and CDR2 are MNHEY and SMNVEV (reference sequence). The CDR3 has 12 residues. Authors' methods: Amplification of reference gene primers was used by the study to estimate nucleated cell counts. The method was immunoSEQ multiplex PCR; TCRdb's version includes in-frame clones alone and lacks a portion of them. V and J calls plus clone size are reproduced from that table; the DNA served to infer D and trimming. Of around 140,000 clones detected, approximately 88% appear once; the ten largest clones hold 1.5% to 2%.

The chain recombines TRBV27 with TRBJ1-2; weak D call: TRBD1 (5 bases). The source is a woman between 50 and 59 years old with acute or convalescent COVID-19. The specimen was peripheral blood. DNA for the CDR3: TGTGCCAGCAGTTTAGCGGGGCGGGACTACACCTTC. Translation: CASSLAGRDYTF.